Listed below are T cell receptor beta chains from one sample, sequenced in a study of shared clonotypes between healthy human individuals. Sequenced by immunoSEQ multiplex PCR; TCRdb stores in-frame clones only, minus some. The repertoire consists of roughly 2.2 million clones, with approximately 93% occurring once and the leading ten covering under 0.45%. Sequencing input: naive CD4+ T cells from PBMCs. These receptors originate from a man younger than 35 in good health. Some clones in this sample may be carry-over from other donors' samples. Both conserved end residues are part of each CDR3. Fields, in order: V gene, clone size, D gene, J gene, CDR3 protein, CDR3 DNA. A D gene is named only where the DNA matches it firmly. Not every row has a clone size; where given, it reads once, few, many or a size class.

v_gene: TRBV7-7; abundance: -; d_gene: TRBD2; j_gene: TRBJ2-3; CDR3aa: CASSYRLADTQYF; CDR3nt: TGTGCCAGCAGCTACCGACTAGCGGATACGCAGTATTTT
v_gene: TRBV29-1; abundance: -; d_gene: TRBD2; j_gene: TRBJ2-3; CDR3aa: CSAGGADTQYF; CDR3nt: TGCAGCGCCGGGGGGGCAGATACGCAGTATTTT
v_gene: TRBV18; abundance: -; d_gene: -; j_gene: TRBJ2-7; CDR3aa: CASSPMTGRSYEQYF; CDR3nt: TGTGCCAGCTCACCGATGACGGGACGCTCCTACGAGCAGTACTTC
v_gene: TRBV15; abundance: -; d_gene: -; j_gene: TRBJ1-4; CDR3aa: CATSSVGGEKLFF; CDR3nt: TGTGCCACCAGCAGCGTGGGGGGGGAAAAACTGTTTTTT
v_gene: TRBV2; abundance: -; d_gene: TRBD2; j_gene: TRBJ2-2; CDR3aa: CASGREVGELFF; CDR3nt: TGTGCCAGCGGTCGGGAGGTCGGGGAGCTGTTTTTT
v_gene: TRBV5-1; abundance: -; d_gene: TRBD1; j_gene: TRBJ2-1; CDR3aa: CASRGTGVEQFF; CDR3nt: TGCGCCAGCAGGGGGACAGGGGTTGAGCAGTTCTTC
v_gene: TRBV7-2; abundance: -; d_gene: -; j_gene: TRBJ2-7; CDR3aa: CASSLSSTLSYEQYF; CDR3nt: TGTGCCAGCAGCTTATCATCCACGTTAAGCTACGAGCAGTACTTC
v_gene: TRBV5-1; abundance: -; d_gene: -; j_gene: TRBJ1-1; CDR3aa: CASSLEGGRTEAFF; CDR3nt: TGCGCCAGCAGCTTGGAGGGAGGGCGGACTGAAGCTTTCTTT
v_gene: TRBV7-6; abundance: -; d_gene: -; j_gene: TRBJ1-3; CDR3aa: CASSSPSVGNTIYF; CDR3nt: TGTGCCAGCAGCTCCCCTTCCGTTGGAAACACCATATATTTT
v_gene: TRBV7-9; abundance: -; d_gene: -; j_gene: TRBJ2-2; CDR3aa: CASNLGAGWTGELFF; CDR3nt: TGTGCCAGCAACCTAGGGGCAGGGTGGACCGGGGAGCTGTTTTTT
v_gene: TRBV7-9; abundance: -; d_gene: TRBD1; j_gene: TRBJ2-7; CDR3aa: CASSSGQGQYF; CDR3nt: TGTGCCAGCAGCTCAGGACAGGGGCAGTACTTC
v_gene: TRBV2; abundance: -; d_gene: -; j_gene: TRBJ2-5; CDR3aa: CASTFGQVETQYF; CDR3nt: TGTGCCAGCACGTTCGGGCAGGTGGAGACCCAGTACTTC
v_gene: TRBV19; abundance: -; d_gene: TRBD1; j_gene: TRBJ2-7; CDR3aa: CASSRGLVLAEQYF; CDR3nt: TGTGCCAGTAGCAGGGGGCTAGTCCTCGCCGAGCAGTACTTC
v_gene: TRBV6-4; abundance: -; d_gene: -; j_gene: TRBJ2-1; CDR3aa: CASSRGGEGEQFF; CDR3nt: TGTGCCAGCAGTCGAGGCGGAGAGGGGGAGCAGTTCTTC
v_gene: TRBV28; abundance: -; d_gene: -; j_gene: TRBJ2-4; CDR3aa: CASSIGRGRAIAKNIQYF; CDR3nt: TGTGCCAGCAGCATAGGGAGAGGCAGGGCCATAGCCAAAAACATTCAGTACTTC
v_gene: TRBV5-1; abundance: -; d_gene: -; j_gene: TRBJ2-3; CDR3aa: CASSLEKGAGLIDTQYF; CDR3nt: TGCGCCAGCAGCTTGGAGAAGGGGGCGGGACTCATAGATACGCAGTATTTT
v_gene: TRBV9; abundance: -; d_gene: -; j_gene: TRBJ1-2; CDR3aa: CASSPRGYTTLNYGYTF; CDR3nt: TGTGCCAGCAGCCCCCGGGGGTACACGACCCTCAACTATGGCTACACCTTC
v_gene: TRBV30; abundance: -; d_gene: -; j_gene: TRBJ1-2; CDR3aa: CAWGSEGKNYGYTF; CDR3nt: TGTGCCTGGGGTTCGGAAGGGAAGAACTATGGCTACACCTTC
v_gene: TRBV28; abundance: -; d_gene: -; j_gene: TRBJ2-7; CDR3aa: CASSSTAGRRHKTYEQYF; CDR3nt: TGTGCCAGCAGTTCCACCGCGGGGCGCCGGCATAAGACCTACGAGCAGTACTTC
v_gene: TRBV28; abundance: -; d_gene: -; j_gene: TRBJ2-4; CDR3aa: CASSLTAGRRLYF; CDR3nt: TGTGCCAGCAGTTTAACGGCGGGGCGAAGGTTGTACTTC
v_gene: TRBV10-2; abundance: once; d_gene: -; j_gene: TRBJ2-6; CDR3aa: CASSESLPGSGANVLTF; CDR3nt: TGCGCCAGCAGTGAGTCGCTCCCGGGCTCTGGGGCCAACGTCCTGACTTTC